Sequencing of this T cell receptor beta chain was carried out in a study of regulatory T cells in long-lasting Graves disease. Stated time point: persistent/refractory GD, antithyroid drugs over 5 years with positive TRAb. With RNA extracted from PBMCs as input, the TCR library was made. This clonotype has a count of ten or more. The target antigen is unknown. Arm-PCR with iRepertoire HTBI primers amplified the CDR3 regions for these TCR beta libraries. TCRdb processed the multiplex PCR reads anew with MiXCR; each CDR3 protein has one entry. The sample consists of a few hundred thousand distinct CDR3 sequences, more than 20% of them appearing once. General study findings and limits: TCR diversity in persistent Graves' patients was below that of newly diagnosed ones. Exclusively peripheral blood, rather than thyroid tissue, was studied. A greater number of public clonotypes (around 3,000) was shared by persistent patients than by new patients (approximately 880).

Source: peripheral blood mononuclear cells (PBMCs), taken when the disease was refractory, from a patient treated with antithyroid drugs. The source of this sequence is a woman in her thirties or forties with Graves disease.

CDR3 protein: CASSLLGAGGTEAFF. The CDR3 DNA follows: TGTGCCAGCAGTTTGCTGGGGGCGGGGGGCACTGAAGCTTTCTTT. The chain uses TRBV28 and TRBJ1-1; tentative D call: TRBD1 (6 bases). The CDR3 has 15 amino acids. Looked up from germline, CDR1 is MDHEN and CDR2 is SYDVKM. The V and J ends lost 3 bases and 4 bases respectively, with 15 bases between them.